Below, 30 T cell receptor beta chains from the same sample are listed, as sequenced in a study of regulatory T cells in long-lasting Graves disease. Library construction for TCR beta used iRepertoire HTBI primers and Arm-PCR of CDR3 regions. A single record per CDR3 protein comes from TCRdb applying MiXCR to the multiplex PCR reads. This table holds roughly 360,000 distinct CDR3 sequences, 23% found once. Indicated time point: persistent/refractory GD, antithyroid drugs over 5 years with positive TRAb. After RNA was extracted from PBMCs, the TCR library was made from it. The sequencing used peripheral blood mononuclear cells (PBMCs), collected when the disease was refractory, from a patient treated with antithyroid drugs. Receptor source: a woman aged 40 to 50 with Graves disease.

Ten or more counts support this clonotype. The V and J genes are TRBV28 and TRBJ1-1; D is unclear. The V and J ends lost 3 bases and 0 bases respectively, with 8 bases between them. CDR3 length: 14 residues. Germline CDR1 and CDR2: MDHEN and SYDVKM. Written as DNA, the CDR3 is TGTGCCAGCAGTTTGAACCCTCTGAACACTGAAGCTTTCTTT. Amino acids: CASSLNPLNTEAFF.

As for this clonotype: Relative to the germline gene, one junction end is altered; a read error may explain this. This sequence joins TRBV7-7 and TRBJ2-5, with 7 bases aligning to TRBD1. The CDR3 length is 13 residues. Germline CDR1 SSHAT, CDR2 FNYEAQ (reference sequence). The CDR3: CASSSGQQETRYF. CDR3 in DNA: TGTGCTAGCAGCTCGGGACAGCAAGAAACCCGGTACTTC.

This rearrangement joins TRBV28 to TRBJ2-3, with TRBD2 as a possible D gene (6 bases). The V end lost 1 base, the J end lost 4 bases, and 12 bases lay between the germline ends. CDR1 is MDHEN, CDR2 SYDVKM, per germline. The CDR3 loop spans 15 amino acids. The CDR3 bases are TGTGCCAGCAGTTTATTCGGGGGTAGGCCAGATACGCAGTATTTT. It specifies CASSLFGGRPDTQYF. Combining the CDR3 with reference TRBV28 and TRBJ2-3 gives the whole variable domain DVKVTQSSRYLVKRTGEKVFLECVQDMDHENMFWYRQDPGLGLRLIYFSYDVKMKEKGDIPEGYSVSREKKERFSLILESASTNQTSMYLCASSLFGGRPDTQYFGPGTRLTVL.

The chain carries TRBV20-1 and TRBJ2-1; tentative D call: TRBD2 (7 bases). This CDR3 spans 13 amino acids. Germline V gene data show CDR1 as DFQATT and CDR2 as SNEGSKA (reference sequence). V gave up 4 bases and J gave up 6 bases, with 13 bases separating them. The CDR3 sequence: CSATGEGVNEQFF. CDR3 bases: TGCAGTGCTACCGGGGAGGGGGTCAATGAGCAGTTCTTC.

This clonotype was recorded at least ten times. The V and J genes are TRBV2 and TRBJ2-1; D call uncertain. V was clipped by 8 bases and J by 14 bases, with 22 bases between them. Germline CDR1 is SNHLY and CDR2 is FYNNEI. CDR3 length: 13 residues. The DNA of the CDR3 is TGTGCCAGCTCCTCGAGTTTTAGGCTTTCGGAGTTCTTC. This sequence encodes CASSSSFRLSEFF.

This clonotype was counted ten times or more. V gene TRBV10-3 combines with J gene TRBJ2-5; perhaps TRBD2 as D (5 bases). Germline lookup yields CDR1 ENHRY and CDR2 SYGVKD. The CDR3 covers 15 residues. V lost 0 bases and J lost 4, with 12 bases in between. DNA of the CDR3: TGTGCCATCAGTGAGTCTGTCAGCGCGGGAGAGACCCAGTACTTC. Protein: CAISESVSAGETQYF.

This clonotype was seen repeatedly, ten times or more. The V and J genes are TRBV6-1 and TRBJ2-7, with 12 bases that match TRBD2. Germline CDR1 is MNHNS and CDR2 is SASEGT. The ends lost 5 bases at V and 4 bases at J; junction bases unmatched: 6. CDR3 length: 15 amino acids. The CDR3 spells CASSIGLAGRYEQYF. The DNA for the CDR3 is TGTGCCAGCAGTATCGGACTAGCGGGACGATACGAGCAGTACTTC.

This clonotype was seen many times. This chain connects TRBV28 to TRBJ2-5, with D perhaps given as TRBD1 or TRBD2 (6 bases each). The CDR3 runs 14 residues. CDR1 and CDR2 (germline): MDHEN, SYDVKM. The ends were cut back, 4 bases at V and 1 base at J, with 10 bases in the middle. CDR3 loop: CASSWGAPQETQYF. Here the CDR3 DNA reads TGTGCCAGCAGTTGGGGGGCCCCCCAAGAGACCCAGTACTTC. The full variable domain, completed using reference TRBV28 and TRBJ2-5, is DVKVTQSSRYLVKRTGEKVFLECVQDMDHENMFWYRQDPGLGLRLIYFSYDVKMKEKGDIPEGYSVSREKKERFSLILESASTNQTSMYLCASSWGAPQETQYFGPGTRLLVL.

This clonotype appeared a few times. The V and J genes are TRBV20-1 and TRBJ2-7, with 9 bases lining up with TRBD2. This CDR3 has 13 residues. Trimming cost V 3 bases and J 4 bases; bases outside gene matches: 4. Germline V CDR1 and CDR2: DFQATT, SNEGSKA (reference sequence). The CDR3 sequence is CSASLAGFYEQYF. The CDR3 bases are TGCAGTGCTAGTCTAGCGGGATTTTACGAGCAGTACTTC.

V usage is TRBV6-2 or TRBV6-3 and J usage is TRBJ2-7, with D perhaps TRBD1 (5 bases). The CDR3 totals 13 residues. Germline values: CDR1 MNHEY, CDR2 SVGEGT. Trimming removed 4 bases from V and 2 bases from J, with 9 bases in between. The CDR3 DNA reads as TGTGCCAGCAGTTCCGACAGAACCTACGAGCAGTACTTC. This translates into CASSSDRTYEQYF.

This clonotype was seen at least ten times. The rearrangement uses TRBV29-1 and TRBJ2-2, with a weak D call TRBD1 (5 bases). Germline V CDR1 and CDR2: SQVTM, ANQGSEA. The V gene lost 7 bases and the J gene lost 0 bases, with 15 bases spanning the gap. The CDR3 contains 15 residues. This CDR3 is CSARVVTANTGELFF. CDR3 DNA: TGCAGCGCCAGGGTGGTAACAGCGAACACCGGGGAGCTGTTTTTT.

This chain joins TRBV11-2 and TRBJ1-2; TRBD1 matches 9 bases. V was clipped by 5 bases and J by 6 bases; unmatched bases: 10. CDR3 length equals 15 residues. The germline CDR1 and CDR2 sequences are SGHAT and FQNNGV. The CDR3 DNA reads TGTGCCAGCAGCCCGGGACAGGGTCTTTATCATGGCTACACCTTC. Its translation: CASSPGQGLYHGYTF.

Worth noting for this clonotype: One end of the junction does not line up with germline, which may come from a read error. CDR3 sequence reads: CAGSGGVRVNTEAFF. The CDR3 DNA sequence: TGTGCCGGCAGCGGAGGGGTCCGGGTGAACACTGAAGCTTTCTTT. This chain links TRBV7-2 with TRBJ1-1; perhaps TRBD1 as D (5 bases). The germline V gene encodes CDR1 SGHTA and CDR2 FQGNSA. The CDR3 has 15 residues.

The V call is TRBV30, the J call TRBJ2-6; D may correspond to TRBD1 or TRBD2 (5 bases each). Trimming stripped 2 bases from V and 0 bases from J, with 14 bases between. Germline CDR1 is GTSNPN and CDR2 is SVGIG (reference sequence). The length of the CDR3 is 17 residues. The CDR3 nucleotides read TGTGCCTGGAGTATACGAAGGGACCGCTCTGGGGCCAACGTCCTGACTTTC. Its translation is CAWSIRRDRSGANVLTF.

The chain couples TRBV20-1 to TRBJ1-1; D is possibly TRBD1 (5 bases). The germline V gene encodes CDR1 DFQATT and CDR2 SNEGSKA (reference sequence). V lost 6 bases, J lost 1 base, and 15 bases lay in between. The length of the CDR3 is 14 residues. The CDR3: CSARDPLQNTEAFF. In nucleotides, the CDR3 is TGCAGTGCGAGGGACCCACTTCAGAACACTGAAGCTTTCTTT.

In this sample, this clonotype turned up a few times. The rearrangement uses TRBV29-1 and TRBJ2-6; D remains ambiguous. CDR3 length equals 12 residues. V lost 3 bases and J lost 3, with 3 bases in between. Germline V lookup: CDR1 SQVTM, CDR2 ANQGSEA. In DNA, the CDR3 is TGCAGCGTTGATGGTGGGGCCAACGTCCTGACTTTC. Residues: CSVDGGANVLTF.

The chain recombines TRBV28 with TRBJ2-1, with 7 bases fitting TRBD2. The J segment lost 6 bases and the V segment lost 4 bases, leaving 6 bases of the junction unmatched. The CDR3 loop spans 14 amino acids. Germline CDR1 reads MDHEN; CDR2 reads SYDVKM. CDR3 sequence: CASSSAGDFNEQFF. As DNA, the CDR3 is TGTGCCAGCAGTTCCGCGGGGGACTTCAATGAGCAGTTCTTC.

J is TRBJ1-4 and V is TRBV11-2, with no clear D. The CDR3 totals 14 residues. Germline values: CDR1 SGHAT, CDR2 FQNNGV. The V end lost 5 bases, the J end lost 5 bases, and 12 bases lay between the germline ends. The CDR3: CASSHYRENEKLFF. CDR3 nucleotides: TGTGCCAGCAGCCACTACCGGGAGAATGAAAAACTGTTTTTT.

This clonotype was counted a few times. The J gene is TRBJ1-3, the V gene TRBV7-2; 7 nucleotides agree with TRBD1. The CDR3 covers 20 residues. The germline gives CDR1 SGHTA, CDR2 FQGNSA. The junction had 19 bases not matched to a gene; V was cut back by 5 bases and J by 0 bases. CDR3 in amino acids: CASSPPGGDRKGFSGNTIYF. Written as DNA, the CDR3 is TGTGCCAGCAGCCCTCCGGGCGGGGACAGAAAAGGATTCTCTGGAAACACCATATATTTT.

This clonotype was recorded many times. The chain recombines TRBV28 with TRBJ1-6, with TRBD1 matching 8 bases. Germline V gene sequence: CDR1 MDHEN, CDR2 SYDVKM. The CDR3 consists of 14 residues. V gave up 3 bases and J gave up 10 bases; unmatched junction bases: 5. Here the CDR3 DNA reads TGTGCCAGCAGTTTGGTGACAGGGGAATCACCCCTCCACTTT. Translation: CASSLVTGESPLHF.

The V and J genes are TRBV30 and TRBJ1-1, with D possibly being TRBD1 (5 bases). The CDR3 is made up of 14 amino acids. Germline-derived CDR1 and CDR2 are GTSNPN and SVGIG (reference sequence). V lost 0 bases and J lost 10, with 18 bases in between. This CDR3 reads CAWSVGVLGMAAFF. In DNA, the CDR3 is TGTGCCTGGAGTGTAGGGGTTCTCGGGATGGCAGCTTTCTTT.

This clonotype was counted many times. The chain employs TRBV2 and TRBJ2-5; D possibly corresponds to TRBD2 (5 bases). The CDR3 runs 12 residues. Germline V gene sequence: CDR1 SNHLY, CDR2 FYNNEI. Trimming shortened V by 6 bases and J by 2 bases, and 7 bases separated the two germline ends. CDR3 in DNA: TGTGCCAGCAGGTGGGAGCAAGAGACCCAGTACTTC. It translates to CASRWEQETQYF.

V and J are TRBV12-3 or TRBV12-4 and TRBJ2-6, with 8 bases that match TRBD2. The CDR3 sequence is 17 residues long. Trimming took 6 bases from V and 0 from J; bases not matched to a gene: 7. CDR3 protein: CASSERLARSGANVLTF. The DNA of the CDR3 is TGTGCCAGCAGCGAAAGACTAGCGCGCTCTGGGGCCAACGTCCTGACTTTC.

In this sample, this clonotype turned up a few times. CDR3 nucleotides: TGTGCCAGCAACAGCGGAGCACCCTACGAGCAGTACTTC. Translated, it gives CASNSGAPYEQYF. V usage is TRBV27 and J usage is TRBJ2-7; tentatively, D is TRBD2 (5 bases). The germline V gene encodes CDR1 MNHEY and CDR2 SMNVEV (reference sequence). The CDR3 length is 13 residues. V dropped 7 bases and J dropped 2 bases, with 12 bases sitting between them.

The chain is built from TRBV6-1 and TRBJ2-7, with TRBD2 identical over 13 bases. The CDR3 loop spans 15 amino acids. Germline lookup yields CDR1 MNHNS and CDR2 SASEGT. Trimming removed 7 bases from V and 5 bases from J; junction bases left unmatched: 8. In DNA form, the CDR3 reads TGTGCCAGCACCGCGGGACTAGCGGGAAAACACGAGCAGTACTTC. It specifies CASTAGLAGKHEQYF.

This clonotype occurred many times. The chain is built from TRBV12-3 or TRBV12-4 and TRBJ1-3; perhaps TRBD1 as D (6 bases). V lost 2 bases to trimming and J lost 1 base, with 9 bases between them. CDR3 length: 15 residues. The CDR3 region has the DNA TGTGCCAGCAGTTTAAACAGGGAATCTGGAAACACCATATATTTT. Translation: CASSLNRESGNTIYF.

The chain employs TRBV4-1 and TRBJ1-2; no clear D. Trimming pared 1 base from V and 8 bases from J, leaving 5 bases between. Germline CDR1 MGHRA, CDR2 YSYEKL. The CDR3 covers 11 residues. DNA of the CDR3: TGCGCCAGCAGCCAAGCCGAGGGCTACACCTTC. This sequence encodes CASSQAEGYTF.

As for this clonotype: This may arise from a read error, as a much more abundant clone is one base away. The chain is built from TRBV2 and TRBJ1-3; D unresolved. Germline values: CDR1 SNHLY, CDR2 FYNNEI. This CDR3 comprises 15 residues. The CDR3 protein is CASSPGPSSGSTIYF. The DNA of the CDR3 is TGTGCCAGCAGCCCAGGACCGAGCTCTGGAAGCACCATATATTTT.

The J gene is TRBJ2-7, the V gene TRBV19, with D maybe TRBD1 (6 bases). The length of the CDR3 is 10 residues. Germline assignment: CDR1 LNHDA and CDR2 SQIVND (reference sequence). Trimming took off 8 bases at V and 5 bases at J, with 7 bases between the two ends. The chain's CDR3 is CASGGDEQYF. The CDR3, as DNA: TGTGCCAGTGGGGGCGACGAGCAGTACTTC. The full variable domain, rest sourced from reference TRBV19 and TRBJ2-7, is DGGITQSPKYLFRKEGQNVTLSCEQNLNHDAMYWYRQDPGQGLRLIYYSQIVNDFQKGDIAEGYSVSREKKESFPLTVTSAQKNPTAFYLCASGGDEQYFGPGTRLTVT.

In its sample, this clonotype was seen a few times. The chain has TRBV20-1 and TRBJ2-2, with TRBD1 matching 8 bases. Trimming removed 0 bases from V and 3 bases from J; junction bases left unmatched: 3. CDR3 size: 15 residues. The germline V gene has CDR1 DFQATT and CDR2 SNEGSKA (reference sequence). CDR3 protein: CSAREETGDTGELFF. In nucleotides, the CDR3 is TGCAGTGCTAGAGAGGAGACAGGGGACACCGGGGAGCTGTTTTTT.